The present entry profiles one TCR beta chain with its context. Sequence at one end of the junction differs from germline and may be a read error. This CDR3 is built from 12 residues. CDR1 is DFQATT, CDR2 SNEGSKA, per germline (reference sequence). Molecular barcoded adaptors covering alpha/delta and beta/gamma chains were used on approximately 400 ng RNA. TCRdb analysed the reads with MiXCR anew, one entry per CDR3 protein. The sample has around 130,000 distinct CDR3 sequences, approximately 13% seen once. This sample was taken from a study of read filtering for tumor transcriptome and immune sequencing. Across the whole study: Per sample, TCR-region reads ranged about 4 to 11 million by IR-seq, 85 to 1273 by RNA-seq.

The TCR originated in a donor aged 40 or over with multiple myeloma. The chain recombines TRBV20-1 with TRBJ1-1; 7 bases align to TRBD1. The sequencing input was a population of CD138-negative cells sorted from bone marrow. Here the CDR3 reads CCASLTGAEAFF. In DNA form, the CDR3 reads TGCTGTGCTAGCCTTACAGGGGCTGAAGCTTTCTTT.